This paragraph covers one T cell receptor (beta chain) sequence. Its antigen is undetermined. The PCR contained 60 Vbeta and 13 Jbeta primers. Only in-frame clones appear in the TCRdb table, and some are missing; sequencing was by immunoSEQ multiplex PCR. In total, the table holds roughly 100,000 clones. This sample is part of a study of cytomegalovirus exposure and HLA in healthy donors. Notes on the study in general: TCR beta V- and J-gene trimming was later associated with a missense DCLRE1C variant.

CDR3 length: 15 residues. The ends were cut back, 1 base at V and 0 bases at J, with 9 bases in the middle. The germline gives CDR1 SGHVS, CDR2 FNYEAQ. This clonotype was obtained from a man aged 35-49 years in good health and CMV-seronegative. The rearrangement joins TRBV7-6 to TRBJ1-2; D is uncertain. Sequenced input: PBMCs. CDR3 in DNA: TGTGCCAGCAGCTTAGAAACGGACTCTAACTATGGCTACACCTTC. Protein: CASSLETDSNYGYTF.